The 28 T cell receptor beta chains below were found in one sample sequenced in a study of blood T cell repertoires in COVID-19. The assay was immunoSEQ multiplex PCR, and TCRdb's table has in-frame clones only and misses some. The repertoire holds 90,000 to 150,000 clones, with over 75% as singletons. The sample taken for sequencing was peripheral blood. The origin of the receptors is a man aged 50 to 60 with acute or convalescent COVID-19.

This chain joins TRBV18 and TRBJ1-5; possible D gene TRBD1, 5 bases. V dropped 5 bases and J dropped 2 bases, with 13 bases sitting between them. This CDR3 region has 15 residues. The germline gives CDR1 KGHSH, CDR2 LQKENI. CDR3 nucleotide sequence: TGTGCCAGCTCATCAGGGCCTATGGGCAATCAGCCCCAGCATTTT. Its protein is CASSSGPMGNQPQHF.

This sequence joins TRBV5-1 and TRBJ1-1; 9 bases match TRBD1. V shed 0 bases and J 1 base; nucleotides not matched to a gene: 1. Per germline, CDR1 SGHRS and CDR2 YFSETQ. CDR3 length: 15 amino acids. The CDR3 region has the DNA TGCGCCAGCAGCTTGGGGACAGGGGCGAACACTGAAGCTTTCTTT. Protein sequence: CASSLGTGANTEAFF.

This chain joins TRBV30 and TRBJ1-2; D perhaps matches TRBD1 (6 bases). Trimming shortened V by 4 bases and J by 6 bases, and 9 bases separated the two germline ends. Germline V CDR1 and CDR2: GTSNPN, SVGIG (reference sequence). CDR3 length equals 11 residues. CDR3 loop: CAWNRANGYTF. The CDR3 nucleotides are TGTGCCTGGAACAGGGCCAATGGCTACACCTTC. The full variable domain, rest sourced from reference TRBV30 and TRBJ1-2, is SQTIHQWPATLVQPVGSPLSLECTVEGTSNPNLYWYRQAAGRGLQLLFYSVGIGQISSEVPQNLSASRPQDRQFILSSKKLLLSDSGFYLCAWNRANGYTFGSGTRLTVV.

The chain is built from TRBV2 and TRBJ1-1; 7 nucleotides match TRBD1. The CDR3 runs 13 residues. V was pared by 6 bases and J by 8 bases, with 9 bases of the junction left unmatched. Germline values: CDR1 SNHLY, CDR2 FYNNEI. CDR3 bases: TGTGCCAGCAGGGGACAGTTGATTAGGGAAGCTTTCTTT. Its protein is CASRGQLIREAFF.

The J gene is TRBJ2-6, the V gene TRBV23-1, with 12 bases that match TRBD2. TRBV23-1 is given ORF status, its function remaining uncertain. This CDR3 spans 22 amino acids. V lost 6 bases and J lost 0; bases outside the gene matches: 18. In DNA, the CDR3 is TGCGCCAGCAGCCCAATCGGTAGGACTAGCGGGATGGTAGGCTCTGGGGCCAACGTCCTGACTTTC. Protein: CASSPIGRTSGMVGSGANVLTF.

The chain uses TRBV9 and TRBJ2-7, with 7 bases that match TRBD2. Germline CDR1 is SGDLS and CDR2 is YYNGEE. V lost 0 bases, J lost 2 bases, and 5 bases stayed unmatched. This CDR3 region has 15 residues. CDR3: CASSVVPSGPYEQYF. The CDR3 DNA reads TGTGCCAGCAGCGTAGTCCCTAGCGGCCCCTACGAGCAGTACTTC.

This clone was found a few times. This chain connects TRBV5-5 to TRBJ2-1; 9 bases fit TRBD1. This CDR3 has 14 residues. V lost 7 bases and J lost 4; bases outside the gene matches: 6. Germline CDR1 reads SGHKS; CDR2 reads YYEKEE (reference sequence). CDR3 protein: CASRPGTGYNEQFF. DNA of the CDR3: TGTGCCAGCCGTCCCGGGACAGGGTACAATGAGCAGTTCTTC. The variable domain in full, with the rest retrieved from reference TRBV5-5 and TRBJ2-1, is DAGVTQSPTHLIKTRGQQVTLRCSPISGHKSVSWYQQVLGQGPQFIFQYYEKEERGRGNFPDRFSARQFPNYSSELNVNALLLGDSALYLCASRPGTGYNEQFFGPGTRLTVL.

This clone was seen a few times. This CDR3 reads CASSVDYEQFF. The CDR3 DNA reads TGTGCCAGCAGCGTAGACTATGAGCAGTTCTTC. V is TRBV9 and J is TRBJ2-1, with no clear D. V was pared by 0 bases and J by 8 bases, with 3 bases between. CDR3 length: 11 residues. Per the germline V gene, CDR1 is SGDLS and CDR2 is YYNGEE.

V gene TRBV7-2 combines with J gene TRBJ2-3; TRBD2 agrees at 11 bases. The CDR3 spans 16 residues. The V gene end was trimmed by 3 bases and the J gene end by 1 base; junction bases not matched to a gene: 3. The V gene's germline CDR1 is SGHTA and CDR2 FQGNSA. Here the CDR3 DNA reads TGTGCCAGCAGCTTTTCGACTAGCGGGGGCACAGATACGCAGTATTTT. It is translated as CASSFSTSGGTDTQYF.

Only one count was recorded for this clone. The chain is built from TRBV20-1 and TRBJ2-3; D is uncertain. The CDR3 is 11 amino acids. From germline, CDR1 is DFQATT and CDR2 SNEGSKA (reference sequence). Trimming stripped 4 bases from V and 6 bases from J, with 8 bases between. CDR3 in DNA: TGCAGTGCTAATCGAGAGGATACGCAGTATTTT. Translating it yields CSANREDTQYF.

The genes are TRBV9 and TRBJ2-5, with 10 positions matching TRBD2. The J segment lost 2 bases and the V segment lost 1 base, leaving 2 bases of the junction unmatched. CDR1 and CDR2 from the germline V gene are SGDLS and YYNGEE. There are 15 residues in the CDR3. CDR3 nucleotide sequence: TGTGCCAGCAGCGTAAGCGGGGGGGGACAAGAGACCCAGTACTTC. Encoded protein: CASSVSGGGQETQYF.

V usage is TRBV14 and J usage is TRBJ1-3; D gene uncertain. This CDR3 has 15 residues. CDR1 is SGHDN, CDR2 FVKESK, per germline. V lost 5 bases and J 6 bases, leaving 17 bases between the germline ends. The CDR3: CASSTTRGSANTIYF. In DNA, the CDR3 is TGTGCCAGCAGCACAACCCGCGGGTCGGCAAACACCATATATTTT.

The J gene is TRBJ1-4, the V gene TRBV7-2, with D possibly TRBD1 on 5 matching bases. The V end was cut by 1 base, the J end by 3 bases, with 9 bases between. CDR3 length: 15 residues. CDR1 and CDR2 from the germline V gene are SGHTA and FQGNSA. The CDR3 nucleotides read TGTGCCAGCAGCTTAGTGGGGCCAGCTAATGAAAAACTGTTTTTT. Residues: CASSLVGPANEKLFF.

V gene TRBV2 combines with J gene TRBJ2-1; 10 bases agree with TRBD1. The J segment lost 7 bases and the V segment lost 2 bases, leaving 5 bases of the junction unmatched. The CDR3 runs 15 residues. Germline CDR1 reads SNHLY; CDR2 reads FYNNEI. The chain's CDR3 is CASSEIRTGGNEQFF. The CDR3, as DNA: TGTGCCAGCAGTGAAATTCGGACAGGGGGGAATGAGCAGTTCTTC.

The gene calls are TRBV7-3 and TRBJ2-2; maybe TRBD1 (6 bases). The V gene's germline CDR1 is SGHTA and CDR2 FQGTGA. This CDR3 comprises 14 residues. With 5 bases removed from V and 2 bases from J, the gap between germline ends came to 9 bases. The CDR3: CASSQQGNTGELFF. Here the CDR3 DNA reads TGTGCCAGCAGCCAACAGGGAAACACCGGGGAGCTGTTTTTT.

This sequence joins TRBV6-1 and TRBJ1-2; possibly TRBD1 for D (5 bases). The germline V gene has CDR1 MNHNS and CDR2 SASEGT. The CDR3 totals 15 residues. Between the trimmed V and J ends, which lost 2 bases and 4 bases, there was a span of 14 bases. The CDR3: CASSEKKGRGYGYTF. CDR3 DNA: TGTGCCAGCAGTGAAAAGAAGGGGCGCGGCTATGGCTACACCTTC.

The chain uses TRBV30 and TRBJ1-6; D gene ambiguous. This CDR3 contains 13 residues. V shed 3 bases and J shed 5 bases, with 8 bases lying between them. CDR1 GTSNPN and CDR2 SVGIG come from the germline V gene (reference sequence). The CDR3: CAWSLENNSPLHF. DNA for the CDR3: TGTGCCTGGAGCCTTGAGAATAATTCACCCCTCCACTTT.

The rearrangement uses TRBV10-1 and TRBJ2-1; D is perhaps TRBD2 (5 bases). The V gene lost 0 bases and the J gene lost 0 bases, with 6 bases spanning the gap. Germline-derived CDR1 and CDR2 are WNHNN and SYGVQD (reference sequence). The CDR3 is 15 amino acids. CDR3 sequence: CASSESGVSYNEQFF. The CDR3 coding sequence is TGCGCCAGCAGTGAGTCGGGAGTCTCCTACAATGAGCAGTTCTTC.

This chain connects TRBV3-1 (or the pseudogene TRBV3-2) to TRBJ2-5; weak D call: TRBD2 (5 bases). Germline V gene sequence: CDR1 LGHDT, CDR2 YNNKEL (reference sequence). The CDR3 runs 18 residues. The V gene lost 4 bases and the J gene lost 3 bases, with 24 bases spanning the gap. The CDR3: CASSLGWLSEAEKETQYF. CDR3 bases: TGTGCCAGCAGCCTGGGCTGGCTATCGGAGGCCGAAAAAGAGACCCAGTACTTC.

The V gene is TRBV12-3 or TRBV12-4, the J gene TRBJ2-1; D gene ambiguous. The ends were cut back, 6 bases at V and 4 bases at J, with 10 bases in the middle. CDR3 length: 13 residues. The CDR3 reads CASRASEYNEQFF. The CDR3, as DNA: TGTGCCAGCAGGGCCTCTGAATACAATGAGCAGTTCTTC.

The CDR3 DNA sequence: TGTGCTAGTGGCCGGGGAGCGGGAGGGGAGACCCAGTACTTC. It specifies CASGRGAGGETQYF. The rearrangement joins TRBV12-5 to TRBJ2-5; 10 bases are shared with TRBD2. This CDR3 is 14 amino acids long. The germline V gene encodes CDR1 LGHNT and CDR2 FRNRAP. V was pared by 6 bases and J by 5 bases, with 6 bases of the junction left unmatched. Drawing the rest from reference TRBV12-5 and TRBJ2-5, the complete variable domain is DARVTQTPRHKVTEMGQEVTMRCQPILGHNTVFWYRQTMMQGLELLAYFRNRAPLDDSGMPKDRFSAEMPDATLATLKIQPSEPRDSAVYFCASGRGAGGETQYFGPGTRLLVL.

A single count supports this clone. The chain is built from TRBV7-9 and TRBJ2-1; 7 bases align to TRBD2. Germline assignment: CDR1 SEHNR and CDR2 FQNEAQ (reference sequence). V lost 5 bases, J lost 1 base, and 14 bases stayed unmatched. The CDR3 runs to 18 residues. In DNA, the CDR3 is TGTGCCAGCAGCCCAGGTAGGGCGGGGGTTGGATCCTACAATGAGCAGTTCTTC. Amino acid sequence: CASSPGRAGVGSYNEQFF.

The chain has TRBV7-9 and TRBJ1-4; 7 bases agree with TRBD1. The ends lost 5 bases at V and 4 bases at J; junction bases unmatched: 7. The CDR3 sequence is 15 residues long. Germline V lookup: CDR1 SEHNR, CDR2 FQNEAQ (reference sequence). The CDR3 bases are TGTGCCAGCAGCCTTCTGGGACAGAATAATGAAAAACTGTTTTTT. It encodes CASSLLGQNNEKLFF.

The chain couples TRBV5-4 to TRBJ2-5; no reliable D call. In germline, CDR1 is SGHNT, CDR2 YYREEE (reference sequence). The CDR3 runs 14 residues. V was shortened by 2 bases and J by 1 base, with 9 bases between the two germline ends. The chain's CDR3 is CASSLGQAQETQYF. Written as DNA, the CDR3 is TGTGCCAGCAGCTTAGGCCAGGCCCAAGAGACCCAGTACTTC. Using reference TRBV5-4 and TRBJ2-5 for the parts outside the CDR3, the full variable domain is ETGVTQSPTHLIKTRGQQVTLRCSSQSGHNTVSWYQQALGQGPQFIFQYYREEENGRGNFPPRFSGLQFPNYSSELNVNALELDDSALYLCASSLGQAQETQYFGPGTRLLVL.

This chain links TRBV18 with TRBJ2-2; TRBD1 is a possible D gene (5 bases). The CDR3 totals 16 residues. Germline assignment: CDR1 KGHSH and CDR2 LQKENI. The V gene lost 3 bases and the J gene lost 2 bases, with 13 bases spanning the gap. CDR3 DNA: TGTGCCAGCTCACCCCTCGCAGGGATAAACACCGGGGAGCTGTTTTTT. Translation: CASSPLAGINTGELFF.

In DNA, the CDR3 is TGTGCCTGGAGGGCCGGGGACAGGACTGAAAAACTGTTTTTT. It specifies CAWRAGDRTEKLFF. This chain joins TRBV30 and TRBJ1-4, with 8 bases that match TRBD1. CDR3 size: 14 residues. CDR1 and CDR2 from the germline V gene are GTSNPN and SVGIG (reference sequence). V shed 3 bases and J 7 bases; nucleotides not matched to a gene: 7.

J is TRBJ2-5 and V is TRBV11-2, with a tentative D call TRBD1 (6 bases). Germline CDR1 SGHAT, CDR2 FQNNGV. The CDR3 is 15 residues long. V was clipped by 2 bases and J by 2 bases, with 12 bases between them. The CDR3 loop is CASSLSVRGQETQYF. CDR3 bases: TGTGCCAGCAGCTTAAGCGTCAGGGGTCAAGAGACCCAGTACTTC.

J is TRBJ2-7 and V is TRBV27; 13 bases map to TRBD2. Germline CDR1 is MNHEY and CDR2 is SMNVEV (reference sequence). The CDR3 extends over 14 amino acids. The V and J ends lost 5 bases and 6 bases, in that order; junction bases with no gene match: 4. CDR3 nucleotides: TGTGCCAGCAGTGGGACTAGCGGGGATCTCGAGCAGTACTTC. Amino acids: CASSGTSGDLEQYF.